A single T cell receptor beta chain is shown here with its context. Germline-derived CDR1 and CDR2 are SGHVS and FNYEAQ. This CDR3 is built from 12 residues. V was shortened by 5 bases and J by 2 bases, with 7 bases between the two germline ends. The sample comes from a study of blood T cell repertoires in COVID-19. The overall study: The study drew acute and convalescent COVID-19 samples from the United States, Italy and Spain. The cDNA or gDNA used as material had been derived from T cells, B-cell-depleted T cells, or PBMCs.

As processed by the authors: The authors estimated nucleated cell counts from reference gene primer amplification. Clones were read by immunoSEQ multiplex PCR, and TCRdb kept only the in-frame ones, dropping some. For V, J and clone size, that table is used; D and trimming come from the DNA. This table has some 260,000 clones, around 90% appearing once. The material sequenced was peripheral blood. The clonotype comes from a human donor in a cohort sampled during active COVID-19. This rearrangement joins TRBV7-6 to TRBJ2-7, with no clear D. The CDR3: CASSPSPYEQYF. Written as DNA, the CDR3 is TGTGCCAGCAGCCCGAGCCCCTACGAGCAGTACTTC.